These 21 T cell receptor beta chains originate from one sample sequenced in a study of PD-1 blockade in mismatch repair-deficient tumors. The data were produced by immunoSEQ multiplex PCR, yet TCRdb's version contains in-frame clones alone and is incomplete. The sample records about 34,000 clones, 80% being singletons. The input for sequencing was PBMCs, taken less than 7 weeks after starting pembrolizumab. These receptors originate from an adult with mismatch repair-deficient cancer.

The chain uses TRBV10-3 and TRBJ2-7; D possibly corresponds to TRBD2 (5 bases). Germline lookup yields CDR1 ENHRY and CDR2 SYGVKD. V lost 4 bases, J lost 3 bases, and 13 bases lay in between. CDR3 length: 14 residues. Here the CDR3 reads CAISAYGVGYEQYF. In nucleotides, the CDR3 is TGTGCCATCAGTGCGTACGGGGTGGGCTACGAGCAGTACTTC.

The V call is TRBV27, the J call TRBJ1-1, with a tentative D call TRBD1 (6 bases). Germline CDR1 reads MNHEY; CDR2 reads SMNVEV (reference sequence). This CDR3 has 15 amino acids. With 6 bases removed from V and 5 bases from J, the gap between germline ends came to 19 bases. For the CDR3, the DNA is TGTGCCAGCAGAACCGCAACAGGGATCTGGACTGAAGCTTTCTTT. Translating gives CASRTATGIWTEAFF.

The chain combines TRBV19 with TRBJ1-1; D is perhaps TRBD1 (5 bases). Per germline, CDR1 LNHDA and CDR2 SQIVND (reference sequence). The CDR3 sequence is 16 residues long. The germline V and J ends were trimmed by 6 bases and 7 bases, with 24 bases remaining between them. CDR3 bases: TGTGCCAGTAGAATGCCGGGAGACGCTAGGGGCGGTGAAGCTTTCTTT. It is translated as CASRMPGDARGGEAFF. Complete variable domain (other parts from reference TRBV19 and TRBJ1-1): DGGITQSPKYLFRKEGQNVTLSCEQNLNHDAMYWYRQDPGQGLRLIYYSQIVNDFQKGDIAEGYSVSREKKESFPLTVTSAQKNPTAFYLCASRMPGDARGGEAFFGQGTRLTVV.

The chain is built from TRBV6-4 and TRBJ2-3; D possibly corresponds to TRBD1 (5 bases). Trimming shortened V by 5 bases and J by 3 bases, and 15 bases separated the two germline ends. The CDR3 consists of 15 residues. Germline assignment: CDR1 MRHNA and CDR2 SNTAGT. In DNA form, the CDR3 reads TGTGCCAGCAGTCTACAGCCTGACAGTACAGATACGCAGTATTTT. It encodes CASSLQPDSTDTQYF.

V is TRBV14 and J is TRBJ2-7, with D maybe TRBD2 (6 bases). V dropped 2 bases and J dropped 2 bases, with 19 bases sitting between them. The germline V gene has CDR1 SGHDN and CDR2 FVKESK. The CDR3 consists of 17 residues. This chain's CDR3 is CASSQHFRWDFAYEQYF. The CDR3 DNA sequence: TGTGCCAGCAGCCAACACTTCCGGTGGGACTTCGCCTACGAGCAGTACTTC.

The gene calls are TRBV5-6 and TRBJ1-1; 8 bases are shared with TRBD1. Germline V gives CDR1 SGHDT, CDR2 YYEEEE. The CDR3 sequence is 14 residues long. The junction had 7 bases not matched to a gene; V was cut back by 4 bases and J by 5 bases. The CDR3 spells CASSGGQGWTEAFF. As DNA, the CDR3 is TGTGCCAGCAGCGGCGGACAGGGTTGGACTGAAGCTTTCTTT. Based on the CDR3 plus reference TRBV5-6 and TRBJ1-1, the full variable domain is DAGVTQSPTHLIKTRGQQVTLRCSPKSGHDTVSWYQQALGQGPQFIFQYYEEEERQRGNFPDRFSGHQFPNYSSELNVNALLLGDSALYLCASSGGQGWTEAFFGQGTRLTVV.

The chain carries TRBV7-2 and TRBJ2-7; 13 bases fit TRBD2. Germline trimming cut 4 bases from V and 6 bases from J; bases unmatched to any gene: 6. Germline assignment: CDR1 SGHTA and CDR2 FQGNSA. The CDR3 sequence is 15 residues long. The CDR3 spells CASSYPGLAGSEQYF. The CDR3 region has the DNA TGTGCCAGCAGCTATCCGGGACTAGCGGGATCCGAGCAGTACTTC.

The J gene is TRBJ2-7, the V gene TRBV5-5, with 12 bases identical to TRBD2. From germline, CDR1 is SGHKS and CDR2 YYEKEE (reference sequence). Trimming cost V 4 bases and J 4 bases; bases outside gene matches: 9. The CDR3 consists of 16 residues. The CDR3 protein is CASSPGLAGPTYEQYF. In nucleotides, the CDR3 is TGTGCCAGCAGCCCAGGACTAGCGGGACCAACATACGAGCAGTACTTC.

The sample holds one count of this clone. V and J are TRBV28 and TRBJ1-4; D is perhaps TRBD1 (5 bases). V was cut by 3 bases and J by 5 bases, with 22 bases left in between. CDR1 is MDHEN and CDR2 is SYDVKM in the germline V gene. The CDR3 runs to 18 residues. CDR3 DNA sequence: TGTGCCAGCAGTTTTAACGTCCGACGACAGCTTGAGAATGAAAAACTGTTTTTT. This codes for CASSFNVRRQLENEKLFF.

The gene calls are TRBV6-1 and TRBJ1-2; D remains ambiguous. This CDR3 is 12 amino acids long. V was clipped by 5 bases and J by 3 bases, with 7 bases between them. From germline, CDR1 is MNHNS and CDR2 SASEGT. DNA of the CDR3: TGTGCCAGCAGTATATCTGACTATGGCTACACCTTC. Its translation: CASSISDYGYTF.

This clone was found once. In nucleotides, the CDR3 is TGTGCCAGCAGTCTTAGGGGAGGGGGCTACACCTTC. It encodes CASSLRGGGYTF. The chain uses TRBV6-5 and TRBJ1-2; weak D call: TRBD1 (5 bases). The CDR3 length is 12 residues. CDR1 and CDR2 from the germline V gene are MNHEY and SVGAGI. V was clipped by 5 bases and J by 8 bases, with 12 bases between them.

J is TRBJ1-2 and V is TRBV2; 7 nucleotides match TRBD1. The CDR3 runs 14 residues. CDR1 is SNHLY, CDR2 FYNNEI, per germline. After removal of 8 bases from V and 7 bases from J, the junction contained 13 bases not matched to a gene. CDR3 residues: CASLDDRESTGYTF. CDR3 DNA: TGTGCCAGCTTAGACGACAGGGAAAGCACTGGCTACACCTTC.

DNA for the CDR3: TGTGCCAGCAGCTTAGATGGGGGCTCCACAGATACGCAGTATTTT. Protein product: CASSLDGGSTDTQYF. This chain joins TRBV11-2 and TRBJ2-3, with a tentative D call TRBD1 (6 bases). In germline, CDR1 is SGHAT, CDR2 FQNNGV. Deletions cut 0 bases from V and 2 bases from J, with 9 bases between. The CDR3 covers 15 residues.

This clone is a singleton in its sample. The V and J genes are TRBV6-4 and TRBJ2-2; 7 nucleotides align to TRBD2. Germline V lookup: CDR1 MRHNA, CDR2 SNTAGT. The CDR3 is 14 residues long. The V and J ends lost 6 bases and 1 base, in that order; junction bases with no gene match: 2. This CDR3 reads CASRSSGNTGELFF. DNA of the CDR3: TGTGCCAGCAGATCTAGCGGGAACACCGGGGAGCTGTTTTTT.

The rearrangement joins TRBV27 to TRBJ2-2; D might be TRBD2 (5 bases). The CDR3 contains 14 residues. V was shortened by 3 bases and J by 3 bases, with 8 bases between the two germline ends. Germline CDR1 reads MNHEY; CDR2 reads SMNVEV (reference sequence). The CDR3 sequence is CASSLEAYTGELFF. For the CDR3, the DNA is TGTGCCAGCAGTTTGGAGGCTTACACCGGGGAGCTGTTTTTT.

The chain couples TRBV30 to TRBJ1-1; D is uncertain. This CDR3 has 16 amino acids. The V and J ends lost 2 bases and 6 bases respectively, with 22 bases between them. CDR1 is GTSNPN, CDR2 SVGIG, per germline (reference sequence). The CDR3 loop reads CAWSKEMRLMSAEAFF. The CDR3 nucleotides read TGTGCCTGGAGTAAGGAAATGAGACTAATGTCGGCTGAAGCTTTCTTT.

This sequence joins TRBV5-1 and TRBJ2-5, with D unclear. The end of the DNA aligns better with TRBJ2-7, so the J call may be wrong. CDR1 and CDR2 from the germline V gene are SGHRS and YFSETQ. The CDR3 is made up of 14 amino acids. This CDR3 is CASSLAAAAYEQYF. The CDR3 bases are TGCGCCAGCAGCTTGGCGGCGGCCGCCTACGAGCAGTACTTC.

This clone appeared once. This rearrangement joins TRBV7-2 to TRBJ1-5; TRBD1 matches 8 bases. The length of the CDR3 is 14 residues. With 6 bases clipped from V and 2 bases from J, the junction kept 3 bases outside the gene matches. Germline CDR1 and CDR2: SGHTA and FQGNSA. The chain's CDR3 is CASSSTGGNQPQHF. CDR3 nucleotides: TGTGCCAGCAGTTCGACAGGGGGCAATCAGCCCCAGCATTTT.

The chain links TRBV5-4 to TRBJ2-2; 7 bases agree with TRBD2. The V segment lost 0 bases and the J segment 0 bases; nucleotides outside the gene matches: 2. The CDR3 covers 16 residues. Germline V gene sequence: CDR1 SGHNT, CDR2 YYREEE (reference sequence). Here the CDR3 reads CASSLGLAANTGELFF. The CDR3 DNA is TGTGCCAGCAGCTTGGGGCTAGCGGCGAACACCGGGGAGCTGTTTTTT.

The chain employs TRBV4-2 and TRBJ2-1; 9 bases fit TRBD2. The length of the CDR3 is 18 residues. V dropped 1 base and J dropped 5; count of bases not matched to a gene: 12. Germline lookup yields CDR1 LGHNA and CDR2 YNFKEQ. CDR3 sequence reads: CASSQADRAGGPDNEQFF. The CDR3 region has the DNA TGTGCCAGCAGCCAAGCCGATCGGGCGGGAGGGCCCGACAATGAGCAGTTCTTC.

With regard to this clone: The identical CDR3 is also encoded by other nucleotide sequences in the sample. This chain uses TRBV7-9 with TRBJ2-1, with 9 bases that match TRBD2. The germline CDR1 and CDR2 sequences are SEHNR and FQNEAQ (reference sequence). After removal of 0 bases from V and 2 bases from J, the junction contained 2 bases not matched to a gene. This CDR3 region has 16 residues. DNA of the CDR3: TGTGCCAGCAGCTTAGCTCTAGCGGGAACCTACAATGAGCAGTTCTTC. This gives the protein CASSLALAGTYNEQFF.